This T cell receptor beta chain originates from a study of T cells after yellow fever vaccination. Each CDR3 protein gets one entry after TCRdb re-called the 5' RACE reads with MiXCR. The table lists 120,000 or so distinct CDR3 sequences, 13% to 15% of them singletons. Material: CD8+ T cells sorted from PBMCs, obtained 5 days after the yellow fever booster vaccination. The receptor was derived from a man younger than 30 who received the YFV17D yellow fever vaccine.

In DNA, the CDR3 is TGTGCCAGCAGCCAAGCTACTTTGCGGGGGGGAACAGATACGCAGTATTTT. This sequence encodes CASSQATLRGGTDTQYF. The genes are TRBV4-2 and TRBJ2-3; 9 bases are shared with TRBD2. This CDR3 comprises 17 residues. CDR1 and CDR2 from the germline V gene are LGHNA and YNFKEQ. V lost 1 base to trimming and J lost 3 bases; unmatched junction nucleotides: 8.